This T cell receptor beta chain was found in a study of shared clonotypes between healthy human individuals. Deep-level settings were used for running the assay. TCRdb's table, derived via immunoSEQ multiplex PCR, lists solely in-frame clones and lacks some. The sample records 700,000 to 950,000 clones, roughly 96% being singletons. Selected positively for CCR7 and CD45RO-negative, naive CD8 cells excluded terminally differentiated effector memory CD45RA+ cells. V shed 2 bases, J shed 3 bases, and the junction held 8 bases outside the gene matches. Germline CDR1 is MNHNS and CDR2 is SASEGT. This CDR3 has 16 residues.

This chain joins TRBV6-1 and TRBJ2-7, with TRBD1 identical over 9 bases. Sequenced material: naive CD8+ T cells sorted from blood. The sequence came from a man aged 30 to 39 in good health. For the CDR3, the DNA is TGTGCCAGCAGTGAATGGGGACAGGGATCATTCTACGAGCAGTACTTC. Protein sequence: CASSEWGQGSFYEQYF.